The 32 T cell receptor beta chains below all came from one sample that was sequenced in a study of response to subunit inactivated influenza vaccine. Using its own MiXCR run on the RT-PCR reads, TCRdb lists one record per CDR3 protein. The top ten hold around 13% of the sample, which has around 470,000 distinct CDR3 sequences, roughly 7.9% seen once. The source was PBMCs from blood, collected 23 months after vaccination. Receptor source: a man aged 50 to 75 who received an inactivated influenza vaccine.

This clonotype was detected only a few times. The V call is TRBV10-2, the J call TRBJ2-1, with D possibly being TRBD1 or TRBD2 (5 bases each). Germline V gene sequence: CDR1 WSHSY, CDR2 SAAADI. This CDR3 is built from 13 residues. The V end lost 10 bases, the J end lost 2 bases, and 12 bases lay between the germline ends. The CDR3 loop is CATWDGAYNEQFF. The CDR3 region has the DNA TGCGCCACCTGGGACGGGGCCTACAATGAGCAGTTCTTC.

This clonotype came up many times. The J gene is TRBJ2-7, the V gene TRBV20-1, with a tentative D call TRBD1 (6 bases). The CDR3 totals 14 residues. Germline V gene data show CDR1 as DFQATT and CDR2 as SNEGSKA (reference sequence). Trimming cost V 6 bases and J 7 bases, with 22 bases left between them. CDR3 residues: CSATPPGHSEEQYF. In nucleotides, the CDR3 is TGCAGTGCAACCCCCCCGGGACATTCCGAAGAGCAGTACTTC.

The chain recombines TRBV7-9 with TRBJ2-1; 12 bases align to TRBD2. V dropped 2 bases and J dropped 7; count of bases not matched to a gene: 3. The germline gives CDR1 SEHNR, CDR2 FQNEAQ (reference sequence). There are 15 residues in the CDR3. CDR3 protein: CASSLTSGRLNEQFF. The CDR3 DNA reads TGTGCCAGCAGCTTAACTAGCGGGAGGTTGAATGAGCAGTTCTTC.

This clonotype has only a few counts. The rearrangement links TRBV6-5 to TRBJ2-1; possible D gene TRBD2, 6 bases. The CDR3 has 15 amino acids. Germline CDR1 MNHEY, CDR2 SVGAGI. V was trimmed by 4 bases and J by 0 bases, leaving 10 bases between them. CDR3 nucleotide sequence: TGTGCCAGCAGTTCTAGCGAGAGCTCCTACAATGAGCAGTTCTTC. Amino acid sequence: CASSSSESSYNEQFF.

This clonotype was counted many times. The CDR3 DNA reads TGTGCCAGCAGTTACCTTCGGGACCCCGGGGAGCTGTTTTTT. Translation gives CASSYLRDPGELFF. V is TRBV6-2 or TRBV6-3 and J is TRBJ2-2; D possibly uses TRBD1 or TRBD2 (5 bases each). The germline CDR1 and CDR2 sequences are MNHEY and SVGEGT. The CDR3 consists of 14 residues. Trimming took off 2 bases at V and 6 bases at J, with 10 bases between the two ends.

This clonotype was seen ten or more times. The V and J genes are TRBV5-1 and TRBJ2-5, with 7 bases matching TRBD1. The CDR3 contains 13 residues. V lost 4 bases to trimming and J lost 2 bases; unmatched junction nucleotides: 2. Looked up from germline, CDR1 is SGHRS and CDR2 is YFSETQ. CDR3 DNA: TGCGCCAGCAGCATGGGACAGCAAGAGACCCAGTACTTC. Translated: CASSMGQQETQYF. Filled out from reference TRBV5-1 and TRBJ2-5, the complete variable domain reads KAGVTQTPRYLIKTRGQQVTLSCSPISGHRSVSWYQQTPGQGLQFLFEYFSETQRNKGNFPGRFSGRQFSNSRSEMNVSTLELGDSALYLCASSMGQQETQYFGPGTRLLVL.

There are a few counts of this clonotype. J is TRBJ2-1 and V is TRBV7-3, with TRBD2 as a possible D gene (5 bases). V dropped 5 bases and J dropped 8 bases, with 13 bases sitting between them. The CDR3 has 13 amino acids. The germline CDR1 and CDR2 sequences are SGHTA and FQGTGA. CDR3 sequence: CASSATPRDEQFF. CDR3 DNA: TGTGCCAGCAGCGCCACCCCGAGGGATGAGCAGTTCTTC.

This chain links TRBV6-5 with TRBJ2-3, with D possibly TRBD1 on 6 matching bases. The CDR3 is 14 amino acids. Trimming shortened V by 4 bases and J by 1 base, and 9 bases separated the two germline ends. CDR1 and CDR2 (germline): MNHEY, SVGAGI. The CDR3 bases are TGTGCCAGCAGTTCAGGGGTGGGCACAGATACGCAGTATTTT. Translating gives CASSSGVGTDTQYF.

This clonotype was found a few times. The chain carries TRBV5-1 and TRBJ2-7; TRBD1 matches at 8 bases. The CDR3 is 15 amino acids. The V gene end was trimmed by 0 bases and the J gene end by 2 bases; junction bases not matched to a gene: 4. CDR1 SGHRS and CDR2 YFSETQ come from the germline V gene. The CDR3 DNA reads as TGCGCCAGCAGCTTGGAAACAGGGGGTACCTACGAGCAGTACTTC. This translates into CASSLETGGTYEQYF.

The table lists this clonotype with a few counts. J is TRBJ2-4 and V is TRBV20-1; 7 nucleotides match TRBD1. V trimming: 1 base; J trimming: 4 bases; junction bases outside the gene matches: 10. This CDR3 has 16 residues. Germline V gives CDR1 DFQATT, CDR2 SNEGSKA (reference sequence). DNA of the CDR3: TGCAGTGCTAGAGGTTTCAGGACAGGCCAAAAAAACATTCAGTACTTC. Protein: CSARGFRTGQKNIQYF.

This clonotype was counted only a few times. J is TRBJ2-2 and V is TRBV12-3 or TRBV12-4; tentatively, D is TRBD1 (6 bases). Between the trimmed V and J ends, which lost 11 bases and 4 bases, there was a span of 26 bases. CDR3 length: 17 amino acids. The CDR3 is CARWGFNRDGATGELFF. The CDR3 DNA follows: TGTGCCCGCTGGGGGTTCAACAGGGACGGTGCCACCGGGGAGCTGTTTTTT.

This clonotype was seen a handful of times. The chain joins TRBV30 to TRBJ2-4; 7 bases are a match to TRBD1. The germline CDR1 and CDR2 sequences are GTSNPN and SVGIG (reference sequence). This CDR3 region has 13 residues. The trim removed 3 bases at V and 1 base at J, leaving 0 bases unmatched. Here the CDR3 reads CAWRDRAKNIQYF. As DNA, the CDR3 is TGTGCCTGGAGGGACAGGGCCAAAAACATTCAGTACTTC.

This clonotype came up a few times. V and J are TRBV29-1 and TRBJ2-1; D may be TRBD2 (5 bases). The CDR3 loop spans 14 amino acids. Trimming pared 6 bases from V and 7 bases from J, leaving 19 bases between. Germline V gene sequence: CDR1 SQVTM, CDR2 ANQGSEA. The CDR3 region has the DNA TGCAGCGTGGACGGACTTCAACAAGTAAATGAGCAGTTCTTC. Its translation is CSVDGLQQVNEQFF.

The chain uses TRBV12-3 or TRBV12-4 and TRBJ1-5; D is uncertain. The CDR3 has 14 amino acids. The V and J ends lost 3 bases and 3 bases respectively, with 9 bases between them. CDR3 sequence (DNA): TGTGCCAGCAGTTTTAACGGTTACAATCAGCCCCAGCATTTT. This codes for CASSFNGYNQPQHF.

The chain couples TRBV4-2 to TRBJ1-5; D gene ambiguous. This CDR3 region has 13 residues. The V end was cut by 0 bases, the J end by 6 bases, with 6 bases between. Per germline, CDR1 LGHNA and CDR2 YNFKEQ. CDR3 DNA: TGTGCCAGCAGCCAAGATGAGCGTCAGCCCCAGCATTTT. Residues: CASSQDERQPQHF.

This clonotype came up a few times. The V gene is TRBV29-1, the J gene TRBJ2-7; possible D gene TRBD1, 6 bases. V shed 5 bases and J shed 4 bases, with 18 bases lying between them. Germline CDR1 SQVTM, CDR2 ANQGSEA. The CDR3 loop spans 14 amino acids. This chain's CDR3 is CSVRRTERLYEQYF. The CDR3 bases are TGCAGCGTTAGGAGGACAGAACGTCTGTACGAGCAGTACTTC.

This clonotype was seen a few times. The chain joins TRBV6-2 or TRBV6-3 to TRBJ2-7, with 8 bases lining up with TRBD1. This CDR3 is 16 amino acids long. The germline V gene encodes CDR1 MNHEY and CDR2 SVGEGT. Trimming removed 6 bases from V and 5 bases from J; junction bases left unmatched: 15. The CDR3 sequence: CASSLSGTGPRNEQYF. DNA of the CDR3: TGTGCCAGCAGCCTATCCGGGACAGGCCCGCGGAACGAGCAGTACTTC.

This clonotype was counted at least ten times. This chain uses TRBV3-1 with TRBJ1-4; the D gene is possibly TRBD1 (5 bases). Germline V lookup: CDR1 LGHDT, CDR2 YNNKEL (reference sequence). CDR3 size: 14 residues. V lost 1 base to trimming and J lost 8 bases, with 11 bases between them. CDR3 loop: CASSQGGGREKLFF. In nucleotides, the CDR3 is TGTGCCAGCAGCCAAGGGGGCGGGAGAGAAAAACTGTTTTTT. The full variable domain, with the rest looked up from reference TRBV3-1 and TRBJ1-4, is DTAVSQTPKYLVTQMGNDKSIKCEQNLGHDTMYWYKQDSKKFLKIMFSYNNKELIINETVPNRFSPKSPDKAHLNLHINSLELGDSAVYFCASSQGGGREKLFFGSGTQLSVL.

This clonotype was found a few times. The CDR3 nucleotides are TGTGCCAGCAGTCAATTGGGGGTTGGGGGAGCCAGCACAGATACGCAGTATTTT. It encodes CASSQLGVGGASTDTQYF. This sequence joins TRBV13 and TRBJ2-3, with D perhaps being TRBD1 or TRBD2 (5 bases each). The ends were cut back, 6 bases at V and 0 bases at J, with 22 bases in the middle. Germline V gives CDR1 PRHDT, CDR2 FYEKMQ (reference sequence). This CDR3 is 18 amino acids long.

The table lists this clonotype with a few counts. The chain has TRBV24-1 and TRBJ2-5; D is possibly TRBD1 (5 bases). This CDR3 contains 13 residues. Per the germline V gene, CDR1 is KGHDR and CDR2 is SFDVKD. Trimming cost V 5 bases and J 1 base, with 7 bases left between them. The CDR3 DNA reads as TGTGCCACCAGTGCCAGGGCCCAAGAGACCCAGTACTTC. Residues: CATSARAQETQYF.

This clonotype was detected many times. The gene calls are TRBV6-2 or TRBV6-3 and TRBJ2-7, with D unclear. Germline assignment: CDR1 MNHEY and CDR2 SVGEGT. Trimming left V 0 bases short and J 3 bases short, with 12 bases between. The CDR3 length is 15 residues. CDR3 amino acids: CASSYSRGRNYEQYF. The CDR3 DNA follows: TGTGCCAGCAGTTACTCTCGCGGCCGGAACTACGAGCAGTACTTC.

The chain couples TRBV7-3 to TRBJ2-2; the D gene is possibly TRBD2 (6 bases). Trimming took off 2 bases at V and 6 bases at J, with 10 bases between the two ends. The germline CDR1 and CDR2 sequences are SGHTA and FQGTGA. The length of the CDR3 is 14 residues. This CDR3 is CASSLRGVAGELFF. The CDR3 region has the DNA TGTGCCAGCAGCTTACGCGGGGTGGCCGGGGAGCTGTTTTTT.

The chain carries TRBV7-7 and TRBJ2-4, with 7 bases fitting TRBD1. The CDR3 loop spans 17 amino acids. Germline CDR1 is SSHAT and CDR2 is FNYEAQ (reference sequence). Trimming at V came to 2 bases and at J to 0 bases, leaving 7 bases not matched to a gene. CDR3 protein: CASSLRTGLIAKNIQYF. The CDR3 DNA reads TGTGCCAGCAGCTTACGGACAGGTCTTATAGCCAAAAACATTCAGTACTTC.

The CDR3 DNA reads as TGTGCCACCAGCAGGGAGGCTAGCGGGGGCTACGAGCAGTACTTC. Residues: CATSREASGGYEQYF. This chain uses TRBV15 with TRBJ2-7; 10 bases line up with TRBD2. Germline trimming cut 3 bases from V and 3 bases from J; bases unmatched to any gene: 5. The CDR3 extends over 15 amino acids. Germline V CDR1 and CDR2: LNHNV, YYDKDF (reference sequence).

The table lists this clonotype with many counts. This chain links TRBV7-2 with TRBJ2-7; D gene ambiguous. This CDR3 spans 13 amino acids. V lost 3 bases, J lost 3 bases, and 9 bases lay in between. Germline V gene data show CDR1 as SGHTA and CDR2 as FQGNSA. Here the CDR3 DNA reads TGTGCCAGCAGCTTTGGCAGCTACTACGAGCAGTACTTC. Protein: CASSFGSYYEQYF.

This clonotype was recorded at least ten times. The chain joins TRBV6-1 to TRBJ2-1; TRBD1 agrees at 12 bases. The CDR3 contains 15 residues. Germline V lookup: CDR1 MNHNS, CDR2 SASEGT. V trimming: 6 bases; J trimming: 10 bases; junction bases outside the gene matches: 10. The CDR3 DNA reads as TGTGCCAGCAGAGACGGGACAGGGGGCGACCCAGAGCAGTTCTTC. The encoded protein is CASRDGTGGDPEQFF.

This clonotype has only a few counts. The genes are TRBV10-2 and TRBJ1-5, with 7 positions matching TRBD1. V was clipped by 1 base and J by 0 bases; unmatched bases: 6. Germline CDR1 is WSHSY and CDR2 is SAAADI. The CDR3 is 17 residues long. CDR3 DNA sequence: TGCGCCAGCAGTGAGTTATCTCCAGGGGGTAGCAATCAGCCCCAGCATTTT. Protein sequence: CASSELSPGGSNQPQHF.

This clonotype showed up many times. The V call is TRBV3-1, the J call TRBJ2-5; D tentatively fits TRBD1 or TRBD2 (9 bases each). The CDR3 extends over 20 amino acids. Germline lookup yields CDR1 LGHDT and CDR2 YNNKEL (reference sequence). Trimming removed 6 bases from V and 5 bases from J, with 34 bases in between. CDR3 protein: CASRRHRQGETSGATETQYF. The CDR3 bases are TGTGCCAGCAGACGACACAGACAGGGGGAGACTAGCGGAGCTACGGAGACCCAGTACTTC.

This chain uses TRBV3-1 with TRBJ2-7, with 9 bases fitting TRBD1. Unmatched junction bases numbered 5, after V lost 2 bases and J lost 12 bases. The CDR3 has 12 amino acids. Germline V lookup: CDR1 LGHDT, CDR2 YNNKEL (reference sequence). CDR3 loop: CASSQPTGGPYF. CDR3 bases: TGTGCCAGCAGCCAACCAACAGGGGGCCCGTACTTC.

The CDR3: CSVSRGPVGWTEAFF. Written as DNA, the CDR3 is TGCAGCGTTAGCAGGGGGCCGGTTGGATGGACTGAAGCTTTCTTT. The V call is TRBV29-1, the J call TRBJ1-1; 8 bases map to TRBD1. Germline values: CDR1 SQVTM, CDR2 ANQGSEA. CDR3 length: 15 amino acids. Germline trimming cut 5 bases from V and 5 bases from J; bases unmatched to any gene: 13.

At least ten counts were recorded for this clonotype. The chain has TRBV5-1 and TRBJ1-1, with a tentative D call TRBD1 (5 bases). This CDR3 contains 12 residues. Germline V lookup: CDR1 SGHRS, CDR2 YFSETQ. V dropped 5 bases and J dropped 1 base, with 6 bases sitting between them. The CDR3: CASRGGNTEAFF. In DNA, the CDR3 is TGCGCCAGCAGGGGGGGGAACACTGAAGCTTTCTTT. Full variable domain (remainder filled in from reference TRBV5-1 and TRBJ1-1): KAGVTQTPRYLIKTRGQQVTLSCSPISGHRSVSWYQQTPGQGLQFLFEYFSETQRNKGNFPGRFSGRQFSNSRSEMNVSTLELGDSALYLCASRGGNTEAFFGQGTRLTVV.

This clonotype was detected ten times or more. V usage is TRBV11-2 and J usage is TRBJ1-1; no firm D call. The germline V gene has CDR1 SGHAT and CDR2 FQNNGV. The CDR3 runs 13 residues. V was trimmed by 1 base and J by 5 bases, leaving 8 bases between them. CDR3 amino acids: CASSLVPRTEAFF. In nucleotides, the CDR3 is TGTGCCAGCAGCTTAGTTCCCCGTACTGAAGCTTTCTTT.